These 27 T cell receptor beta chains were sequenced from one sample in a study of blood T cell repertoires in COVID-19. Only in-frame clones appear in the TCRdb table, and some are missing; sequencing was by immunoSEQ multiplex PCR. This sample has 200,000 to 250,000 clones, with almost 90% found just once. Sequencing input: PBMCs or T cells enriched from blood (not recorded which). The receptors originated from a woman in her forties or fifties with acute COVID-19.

CDR3 DNA: TGTGCCAGCAGCCAATCCGGTTGGACAGCATCCTACGAGCAGTACTTC. It specifies CASSQSGWTASYEQYF. This sequence joins TRBV14 and TRBJ2-7; D is possibly TRBD1 (6 bases). V was shortened by 2 bases and J by 1 base, with 15 bases between the two germline ends. The CDR3 runs 16 residues. Germline V gene lookup returns CDR1 SGHDN and CDR2 FVKESK.

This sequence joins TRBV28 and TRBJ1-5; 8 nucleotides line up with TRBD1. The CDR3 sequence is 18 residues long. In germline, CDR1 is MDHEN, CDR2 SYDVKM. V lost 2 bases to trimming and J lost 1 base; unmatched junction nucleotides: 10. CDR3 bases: TGTGCCAGCAGTTTAGTGGGCCCAGGGGGCGGAAGCAATCAGCCCCAGCATTTT. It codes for CASSLVGPGGGSNQPQHF.

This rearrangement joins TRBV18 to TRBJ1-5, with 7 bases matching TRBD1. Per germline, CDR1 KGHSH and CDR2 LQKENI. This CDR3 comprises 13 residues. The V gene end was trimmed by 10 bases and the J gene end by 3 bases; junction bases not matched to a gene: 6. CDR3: CATRDSLNQPQHF. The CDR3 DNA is TGTGCCACCCGGGACAGCCTCAATCAGCCCCAGCATTTT.

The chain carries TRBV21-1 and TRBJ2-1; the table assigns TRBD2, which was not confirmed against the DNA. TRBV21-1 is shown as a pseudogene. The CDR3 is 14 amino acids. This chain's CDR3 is CASRRAGSYNEQFF. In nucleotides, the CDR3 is TGTGCCAGCAGGAGAGCGGGTTCCTACAATGAGCAGTTCTTC.

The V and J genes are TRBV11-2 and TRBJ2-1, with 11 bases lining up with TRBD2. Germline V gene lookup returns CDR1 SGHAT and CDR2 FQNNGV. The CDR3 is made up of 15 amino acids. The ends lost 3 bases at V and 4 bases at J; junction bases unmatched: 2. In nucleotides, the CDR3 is TGTGCCAGCAGCTTGGTAGCGGGAGGGTACAATGAGCAGTTCTTC. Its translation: CASSLVAGGYNEQFF.

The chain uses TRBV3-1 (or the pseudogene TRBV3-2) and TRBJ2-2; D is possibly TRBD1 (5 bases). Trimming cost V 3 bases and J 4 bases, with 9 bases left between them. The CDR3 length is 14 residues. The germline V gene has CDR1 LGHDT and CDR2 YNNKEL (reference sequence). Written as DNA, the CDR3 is TGTGCCAGCAGCCACGACAGACCCACCGGGGAGCTGTTTTTT. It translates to CASSHDRPTGELFF.

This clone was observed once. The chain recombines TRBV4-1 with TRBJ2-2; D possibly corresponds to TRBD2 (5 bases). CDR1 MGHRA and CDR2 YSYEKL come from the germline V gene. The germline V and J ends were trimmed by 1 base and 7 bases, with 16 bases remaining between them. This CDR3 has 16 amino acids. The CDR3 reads CASSQVRAEFGGELFF. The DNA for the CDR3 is TGCGCCAGCAGCCAAGTTAGAGCGGAGTTTGGCGGGGAGCTGTTTTTT.

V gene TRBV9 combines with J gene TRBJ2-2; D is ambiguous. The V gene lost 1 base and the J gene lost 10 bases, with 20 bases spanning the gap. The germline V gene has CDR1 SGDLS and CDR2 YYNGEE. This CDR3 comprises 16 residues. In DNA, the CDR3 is TGTGCCAGCAGCGTAAGCCGGGTTACTTTGTCCGAGGAGCTGTTTTTT. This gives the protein CASSVSRVTLSEELFF. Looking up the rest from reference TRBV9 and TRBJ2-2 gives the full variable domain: DSGVTQTPKHLITATGQRVTLRCSPRSGDLSVYWYQQSLDQGLQFLIQYYNGEERAKGNILERFSAQQFPDLHSELNLSSLELGDSALYFCASSVSRVTLSEELFFGEGSRLTVL.

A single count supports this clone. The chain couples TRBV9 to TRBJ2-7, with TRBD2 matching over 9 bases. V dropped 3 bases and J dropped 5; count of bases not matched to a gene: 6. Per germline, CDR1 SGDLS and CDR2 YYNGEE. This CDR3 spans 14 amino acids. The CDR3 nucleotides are TGTGCCAGCAGCGGTAGCGGGAGTGTCCACGAGCAGTACTTC. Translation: CASSGSGSVHEQYF.

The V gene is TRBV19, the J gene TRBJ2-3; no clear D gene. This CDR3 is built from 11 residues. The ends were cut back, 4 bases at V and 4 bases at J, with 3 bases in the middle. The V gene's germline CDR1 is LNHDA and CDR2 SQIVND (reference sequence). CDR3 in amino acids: CASSNSDTQYF. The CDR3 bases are TGTGCCAGTAGTAACTCAGATACGCAGTATTTT.

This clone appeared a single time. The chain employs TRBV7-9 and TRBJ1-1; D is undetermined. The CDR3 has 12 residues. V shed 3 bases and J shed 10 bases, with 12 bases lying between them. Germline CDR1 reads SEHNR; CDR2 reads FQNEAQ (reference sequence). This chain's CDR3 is CASSFSPPLAFF. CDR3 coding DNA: TGTGCCAGCAGCTTTAGCCCCCCATTAGCTTTCTTT.

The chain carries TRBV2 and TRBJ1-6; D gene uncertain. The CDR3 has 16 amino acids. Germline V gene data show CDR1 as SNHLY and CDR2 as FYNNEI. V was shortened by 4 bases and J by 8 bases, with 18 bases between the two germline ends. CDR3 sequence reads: CASSGWVSRADSPLHF. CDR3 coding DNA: TGTGCCAGCAGTGGGTGGGTCAGTAGAGCGGATTCACCCCTCCACTTT.

DNA of the CDR3: TGTGCCAGCAGCTCCTCGACGGGAACCTATGGCTACACCTTC. Translation gives CASSSSTGTYGYTF. This chain joins TRBV7-9 and TRBJ1-2, with no clear D. The CDR3 totals 14 residues. Trimming cost V 4 bases and J 4 bases, with 13 bases left between them. CDR1 SEHNR and CDR2 FQNEAQ come from the germline V gene (reference sequence).

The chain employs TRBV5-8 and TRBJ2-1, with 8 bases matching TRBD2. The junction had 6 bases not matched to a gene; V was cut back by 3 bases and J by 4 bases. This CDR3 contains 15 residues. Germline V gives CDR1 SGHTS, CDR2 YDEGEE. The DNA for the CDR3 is TGTGCCAGCAGCTCCAGCGGGAGAAGTTACAATGAGCAGTTCTTC. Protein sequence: CASSSSGRSYNEQFF.

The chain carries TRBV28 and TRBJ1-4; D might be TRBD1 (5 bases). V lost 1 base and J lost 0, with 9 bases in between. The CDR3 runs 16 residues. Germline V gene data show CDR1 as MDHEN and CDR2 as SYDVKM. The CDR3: CASSLYQGSTNEKLFF. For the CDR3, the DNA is TGTGCCAGCAGTTTATATCAGGGATCAACTAATGAAAAACTGTTTTTT.

This CDR3 is CASSYGQGPNSPLHF. CDR3 sequence (DNA): TGTGCCAGCAGTTATGGTCAGGGGCCTAATTCACCCCTCCACTTT. This chain uses TRBV6-5 with TRBJ1-6; D is perhaps TRBD1 (6 bases). Trimming left V 3 bases short and J 6 bases short, with 12 bases between. CDR1 and CDR2 (germline): MNHEY, SVGAGI. The CDR3 extends over 15 amino acids.

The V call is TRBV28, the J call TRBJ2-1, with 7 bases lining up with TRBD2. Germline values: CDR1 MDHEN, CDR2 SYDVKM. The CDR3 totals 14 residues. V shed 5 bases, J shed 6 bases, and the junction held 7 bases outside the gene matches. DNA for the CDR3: TGTGCCAGCAGTCGAACAACTAGCGTCAATGAGCAGTTCTTC. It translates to CASSRTTSVNEQFF.

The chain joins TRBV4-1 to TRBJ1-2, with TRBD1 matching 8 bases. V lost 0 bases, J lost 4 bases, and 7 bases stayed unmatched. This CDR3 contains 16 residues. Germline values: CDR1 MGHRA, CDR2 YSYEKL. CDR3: CASSQDWGQVPYGYTF. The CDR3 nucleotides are TGCGCCAGCAGCCAAGACTGGGGACAGGTTCCCTATGGCTACACCTTC.

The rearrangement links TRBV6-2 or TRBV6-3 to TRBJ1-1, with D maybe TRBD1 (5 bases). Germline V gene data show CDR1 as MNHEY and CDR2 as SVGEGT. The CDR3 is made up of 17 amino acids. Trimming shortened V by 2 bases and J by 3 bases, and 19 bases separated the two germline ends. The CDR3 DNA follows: TGTGCCAGCAGTTACGGTTCCGGGGGAGTTGGGCACACTGAAGCTTTCTTT. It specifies CASSYGSGGVGHTEAFF.

CDR3 nucleotides: TGCGCCAGCAGCCCCGGGGGGGCAGTGGTGGTACTAAACTATGGCTACACCTTC. Translation gives CASSPGGAVVVLNYGYTF. The rearrangement joins TRBV5-1 to TRBJ1-2, with TRBD1 as a possible D gene (6 bases). CDR1 is SGHRS and CDR2 is YFSETQ in the germline V gene. Deletions cut 4 bases from V and 2 bases from J, with 24 bases between. The CDR3 spans 18 residues.

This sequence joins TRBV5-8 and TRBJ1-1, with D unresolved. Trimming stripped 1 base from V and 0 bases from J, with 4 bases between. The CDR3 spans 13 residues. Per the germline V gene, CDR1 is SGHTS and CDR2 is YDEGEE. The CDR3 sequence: CASSLSMNTEAFF. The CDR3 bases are TGTGCCAGCAGCTTGTCTATGAACACTGAAGCTTTCTTT. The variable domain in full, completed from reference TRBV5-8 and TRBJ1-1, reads EAGVTQSPTHLIKTRGQQATLRCSPISGHTSVYWYQQALGLGLQFLLWYDEGEERNRGNFPPRFSGRQFPNYSSELNVNALELEDSALYLCASSLSMNTEAFFGQGTRLTVV.

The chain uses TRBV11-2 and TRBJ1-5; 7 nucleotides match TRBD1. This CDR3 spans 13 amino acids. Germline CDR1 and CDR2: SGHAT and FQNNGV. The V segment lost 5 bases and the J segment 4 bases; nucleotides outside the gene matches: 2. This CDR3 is CASSADRNQPQHF. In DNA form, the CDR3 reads TGTGCCAGCAGCGCGGACAGGAATCAGCCCCAGCATTTT.

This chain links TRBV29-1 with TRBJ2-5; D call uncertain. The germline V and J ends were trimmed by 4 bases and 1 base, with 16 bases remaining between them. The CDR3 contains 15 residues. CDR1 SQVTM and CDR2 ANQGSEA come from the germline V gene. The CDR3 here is CSVVYGPASQETQYF. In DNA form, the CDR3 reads TGCAGCGTTGTGTATGGGCCCGCGAGCCAAGAGACCCAGTACTTC.

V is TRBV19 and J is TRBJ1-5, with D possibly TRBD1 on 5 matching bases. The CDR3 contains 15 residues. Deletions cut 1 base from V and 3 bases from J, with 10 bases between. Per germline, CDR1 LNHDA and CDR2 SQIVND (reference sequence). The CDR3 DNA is TGTGCCAGTAGTATAGGGAGACAGATCAATCAGCCCCAGCATTTT. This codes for CASSIGRQINQPQHF.

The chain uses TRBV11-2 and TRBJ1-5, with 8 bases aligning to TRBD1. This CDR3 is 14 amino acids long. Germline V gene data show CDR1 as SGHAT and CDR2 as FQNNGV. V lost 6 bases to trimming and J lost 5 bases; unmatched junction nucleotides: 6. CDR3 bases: TGTGCCAGCAGTCGGACAGGGACTCATCAGCCCCAGCATTTT. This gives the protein CASSRTGTHQPQHF.

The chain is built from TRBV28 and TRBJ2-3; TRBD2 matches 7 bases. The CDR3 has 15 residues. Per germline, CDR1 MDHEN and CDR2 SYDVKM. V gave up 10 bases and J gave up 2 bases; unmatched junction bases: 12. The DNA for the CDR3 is TGTGCCACCCAGGGTGGCGGGAGAACCACAGATACGCAGTATTTT. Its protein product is CATQGGGRTTDTQYF.

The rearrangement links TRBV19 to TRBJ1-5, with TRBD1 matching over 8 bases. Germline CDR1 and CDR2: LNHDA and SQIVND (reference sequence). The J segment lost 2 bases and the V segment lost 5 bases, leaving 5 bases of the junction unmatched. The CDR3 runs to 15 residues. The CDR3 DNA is TGTGCCAGTAGTCTGGACAGGGCACGCAATCAGCCCCAGCATTTT. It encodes CASSLDRARNQPQHF.